These T cell receptor beta chains were read from a single sample in a study of T-cell memory formation after mild COVID-19. TCRdb itself ran the 5' RACE reads through MiXCR, one entry per CDR3 protein. This table has about 210,000 distinct CDR3 sequences, around 25% appearing once. The specimen was PBMCs or a T cell subset sorted from them (not recorded which). All receptors derive from an adult woman who had mild COVID-19 (a few samples of this study predate the infection). Cell type and time point are not known. The CDR3 runs from the conserved cysteine through the conserved F or W. Each record gives: CDR3 DNA, CDR3 protein, V gene, D gene, J gene, clone size. D genes are given only for firm matches. Where a row states a size, it is once, few, many or the class of an expanded clone; other rows omit it.

TGTGCCACCAGCAGAGAGAGTACCGGGGAGCTGTTTTTT,CATSRESTGELFF,TRBV15,NA,TRBJ2-2,few
TGTGCCAGCAGCCAAGAGGGCGGGGGCCTTCCAGATACGCAGTATTTT,CASSQEGGGLPDTQYF,TRBV4-2,NA,TRBJ2-3,NA
TGTGCCAGCAGCTTGTTGCAGGAATGGATCTATGGCTACACCTTC,CASSLLQEWIYGYTF,TRBV5-6,NA,TRBJ1-2,few
TGTGCCAGCAGCCGAACGGGGGGGACTAGCAATGAGCAGTTCTTC,CASSRTGGTSNEQFF,TRBV7-3,TRBD2,TRBJ2-1,NA
TGTGCCAGCAGTTACGACAGAAATCAGCCCCAGCATTTT,CASSYDRNQPQHF,TRBV6-5,NA,TRBJ1-5,few
TGCAGTGCTAGACTAGCGGGGGGGCTTCGACGCGAGCAGTACTTC,CSARLAGGLRREQYF,TRBV20-1,TRBD2,TRBJ2-7,NA
TGTGCCAGCAGACAGGGGGATGCCTACAATGAGCAGTTCTTC,CASRQGDAYNEQFF,TRBV7-8,TRBD1,TRBJ2-1,many
TGTGCCAGCAGCTTAGCAGGGGGGAATTCACCCCTCCACTTT,CASSLAGGNSPLHF,TRBV11-2,TRBD1,TRBJ1-6,NA
TGTGCCAGCAGGCGGACTAGCGGGAGGGCCCGGGGCGATGAGCAGTTCTTC,CASRRTSGRARGDEQFF,TRBV11-3,TRBD2,TRBJ2-1,NA
TGTGCCAGCAGTTATGGACTAGCGGACAATGAGCAGTTCTTC,CASSYGLADNEQFF,TRBV6-6,TRBD2,TRBJ2-1,once
TGCGCCAGCAGCTTCCCTAGCAGCACAGATACGCAGTATTTT,CASSFPSSTDTQYF,TRBV5-1,NA,TRBJ2-3,NA
TGTGCCAGCAAGGAACAAGGACGGGTGAACACTGAAGCTTTCTTT,CASKEQGRVNTEAFF,TRBV12-3/TRBV12-4,NA,TRBJ1-1,NA
TGCAGTGCTAGCTCACTTAATAGCGGGAGGGCCGATGAGCAGTTCTTC,CSASSLNSGRADEQFF,TRBV20-1,TRBD2,TRBJ2-1,NA
TGCGCCAGCAGCCAAGAAGGGTTTGGCGGGACTGATGAGCAGTTCTTC,CASSQEGFGGTDEQFF,TRBV4-3,NA,TRBJ2-1,few
TGCAGTGCAACCCATGGCTTGGCAGGGGCGTACGAGCAGTACTTC,CSATHGLAGAYEQYF,TRBV20-1,NA,TRBJ2-7,NA
TGCGCCAGCAGCGTGGGACAGTCGGGAGGCTACACCTTC,CASSVGQSGGYTF,TRBV5-1,TRBD1,TRBJ1-2,NA
TGTGCCAGCAGCCCACAGATAGATACGCAGTATTTT,CASSPQIDTQYF,TRBV7-2,NA,TRBJ2-3,few
TGTGCCAGCAGCAATGGGCGGGGACAGGGTCCTTCTGAGCAGTTCTTC,CASSNGRGQGPSEQFF,TRBV21-1,NA,TRBJ2-1,NA
TGTGCCAGCAGTTCGGGACGGTTTAGCAATCAGCCCCAGCATTTT,CASSSGRFSNQPQHF,TRBV2,NA,TRBJ1-5,NA
TGTGCCAGCAGCCCTTCGATTGGGGCCAACGTCCTGACTTTC,CASSPSIGANVLTF,TRBV7-9,NA,TRBJ2-6,few
TGTGCCAGCAGTACAATGGGGGGGTTCGATCAGCCCCAGCATTTT,CASSTMGGFDQPQHF,TRBV6-5,NA,TRBJ1-5,few
TGTGCCAGCAGCTTAGCCGCGACTAGCGGGAGGAGGCCCGCGCGAGCCGGGGAGCTGTTTTTT,CASSLAATSGRRPARAGELFF,TRBV7-8,TRBD2,TRBJ2-2,NA
TGTGCCAGCAGTGGGGGACCCGGAGAGACCCAGTACTTC,CASSGGPGETQYF,TRBV25-1,NA,TRBJ2-5,NA
TGTGCCAGCAGCCAAGATCTGTCTCAAGAGACCCAGTACTTC,CASSQDLSQETQYF,TRBV4-2,NA,TRBJ2-5,few
TGTGCCAGTCAAGGGTTTAGCGGGGGCTCCTACAATGAGCAGTTCTTC,CASQGFSGGSYNEQFF,TRBV6-1,TRBD2,TRBJ2-1,NA
TGTGCCAGCAGCCAAGATCTTGTGACGACCCGGGAGCTGTTTTTT,CASSQDLVTTRELFF,TRBV4-2,NA,TRBJ2-2,NA
TGCGCCAGCAGCCAAGAGGGCTCCCTCTTCTACGAGCAGTACTTC,CASSQEGSLFYEQYF,TRBV4-1,NA,TRBJ2-7,few
TGTGCCAGCAGCCAGGACAGGGAGGACTACAATGAGCAGTTCTTC,CASSQDREDYNEQFF,TRBV6-5,TRBD1,TRBJ2-1,few
TGCAGTGCACCAGGGATAGCGGGACCCGCCGGGGAGCAGTACTTC,CSAPGIAGPAGEQYF,TRBV20-1,TRBD2,TRBJ2-7,few
TGCAGCGTGGATACTAGCGGTATCTACAATGAGCAGTTCTTC,CSVDTSGIYNEQFF,TRBV29-1,TRBD2,TRBJ2-1,few
TGTGCCAGCAGCCTTCGGGGTGCGGCCAACGTCCTGACTTTC,CASSLRGAANVLTF,TRBV7-2,NA,TRBJ2-6,NA